A selection of T cell receptor beta chains follows, all from one sample in a study of blood T cell repertoires in COVID-19. Sequencing used immunoSEQ multiplex PCR; TCRdb keeps in-frame clones, though not all of them. Of 12,000 or so clones in the sample, 60% to 85% are singletons; the top ten hold just over 6%. Sample: peripheral blood. The receptors originated from a man aged 55 to 69 with COVID-19, enrolled during active disease. Both conserved end residues are part of each CDR3. Fields, in order: V gene, clone size, D gene, J gene, CDR3 length, CDR3 protein, CDR3 DNA. The D gene is left open where the match is weak. For some rows the clone size is stated as once, few or many, or as a class when expanded; others skip it.

v_call: TRBV21-1; clone_size: -; d_call: -; j_call: TRBJ2-5; cdr3_length: 16; cdr3_aa: CASSRTSGRVGETQYF; cdr3_nt: TGTGCCAGCAGCAGGACTAGCGGGAGGGTCGGAGAGACCCAGTACTTC
v_call: TRBV2; clone_size: -; d_call: -; j_call: TRBJ2-7; cdr3_length: 12; cdr3_aa: CASSWTSYEQYF; cdr3_nt: TGTGCCAGCAGTTGGACATCTTACGAGCAGTACTTC
v_call: TRBV5-1; clone_size: once; d_call: -; j_call: TRBJ1-4; cdr3_length: 16; cdr3_aa: CASSSDKDPPREKLFF; cdr3_nt: TGCGCCAGCAGCTCGGATAAAGACCCCCCCAGGGAAAAACTGTTTTTT
v_call: TRBV30; clone_size: -; d_call: -; j_call: TRBJ2-1; cdr3_length: 11; cdr3_aa: CAWSSKRIIFF; cdr3_nt: TGTGCCTGGTCGTCTAAGCGAATCATCTTCTTC
v_call: TRBV28; clone_size: once; d_call: TRBD1; j_call: TRBJ1-1; cdr3_length: 16; cdr3_aa: CASRRDRGQGNTEAFF; cdr3_nt: TGTGCCAGCAGGCGGGACAGGGGGCAAGGGAACACTGAAGCTTTCTTT
v_call: TRBV10-3; clone_size: few; d_call: TRBD1; j_call: TRBJ2-4; cdr3_length: 13; cdr3_aa: CAISEGQENIQYF; cdr3_nt: TGTGCCATCAGTGAGGGACAGGAAAACATTCAGTACTTC
v_call: TRBV3-1/TRBV3-2; clone_size: -; d_call: TRBD2; j_call: TRBJ2-7; cdr3_length: 15; cdr3_aa: CASRPWTSGLHEQYF; cdr3_nt: TGTGCCAGCAGACCATGGACTAGCGGATTACACGAGCAGTACTTC
v_call: TRBV20-1; clone_size: few; d_call: -; j_call: TRBJ1-1; cdr3_length: 11; cdr3_aa: CSAGGVAEAFF; cdr3_nt: TGCAGTGCCGGGGGGGTCGCTGAAGCTTTCTTT
v_call: TRBV5-1; clone_size: once; d_call: TRBD1; j_call: TRBJ2-5; cdr3_length: 14; cdr3_aa: CASSKGQVQETQYF; cdr3_nt: TGCGCCAGTTCGAAGGGACAGGTTCAAGAGACCCAGTACTTC
v_call: TRBV28; clone_size: few; d_call: -; j_call: TRBJ1-5; cdr3_length: 14; cdr3_aa: CASSPGQGNQPQHF; cdr3_nt: TGTGCCAGCAGCCCCGGGCAGGGGAACCAGCCCCAGCATTTT
v_call: TRBV6-1; clone_size: -; d_call: -; j_call: TRBJ1-4; cdr3_length: 13; cdr3_aa: CASRREGNEKLFF; cdr3_nt: TGTGCCAGCCGTCGGGAGGGAAATGAAAAACTGTTTTTT
v_call: TRBV18; clone_size: -; d_call: TRBD2; j_call: TRBJ2-3; cdr3_length: 14; cdr3_aa: CASSPTSATDTQYF; cdr3_nt: TGTGCCAGCTCACCGACTAGCGCCACAGATACGCAGTATTTT
v_call: TRBV7-2; clone_size: -; d_call: TRBD1; j_call: TRBJ1-5; cdr3_length: 14; cdr3_aa: CASSLRQGTQPQHF; cdr3_nt: TGTGCCAGCAGCTTGCGACAGGGGACTCAGCCCCAGCATTTT
v_call: TRBV10-3; clone_size: -; d_call: -; j_call: TRBJ1-5; cdr3_length: 13; cdr3_aa: CAISTGMDQPQHF; cdr3_nt: TGTGCCATCAGCACGGGGATGGATCAGCCCCAGCATTTT
v_call: TRBV19; clone_size: medium-sized; d_call: -; j_call: TRBJ1-2; cdr3_length: 13; cdr3_aa: CASKEARHYGYTF; cdr3_nt: TGTGCCAGTAAAGAAGCGAGGCACTATGGCTACACCTTC
v_call: TRBV19; clone_size: -; d_call: -; j_call: TRBJ1-5; cdr3_length: 15; cdr3_aa: CASSDGQFSNQPQHF; cdr3_nt: TGTGCCAGTAGCGACGGACAGTTTAGCAATCAGCCCCAGCATTTT
v_call: TRBV28; clone_size: -; d_call: -; j_call: TRBJ1-6; cdr3_length: 14; cdr3_aa: CASSTRRLNSPLHF; cdr3_nt: TGTGCCAGCAGTACCCGCCGACTAAATTCACCCCTCCACTTT
v_call: TRBV30; clone_size: -; d_call: -; j_call: TRBJ1-2; cdr3_length: 14; cdr3_aa: CAWTVVTHNYGYTF; cdr3_nt: TGTGCCTGGACAGTGGTGACACATAACTATGGCTACACCTTC
v_call: TRBV29-1; clone_size: -; d_call: -; j_call: TRBJ1-2; cdr3_length: 15; cdr3_aa: CSVEDSRGKSYGYTF; cdr3_nt: TGCAGCGTTGAAGATAGCCGGGGAAAAAGCTATGGCTACACCTTC
v_call: TRBV4-1; clone_size: -; d_call: TRBD2; j_call: TRBJ2-5; cdr3_length: 18; cdr3_aa: CASSQAGGPGLRQETQYF; cdr3_nt: TGCGCCAGCAGCCAGGCGGGGGGGCCCGGGTTGAGGCAAGAGACCCAGTACTTC
v_call: TRBV3-1/TRBV3-2; clone_size: -; d_call: -; j_call: TRBJ2-4; cdr3_length: 17; cdr3_aa: CASSQGAPMLAKNIQYF; cdr3_nt: TGTGCCAGCAGCCAAGGGGCCCCTATGCTAGCCAAAAACATTCAGTACTTC
v_call: TRBV9; clone_size: -; d_call: -; j_call: TRBJ1-2; cdr3_length: 13; cdr3_aa: CASSVGAGYGYTF; cdr3_nt: TGTGCCAGCAGCGTAGGAGCGGGTTATGGCTACACCTTC
v_call: TRBV5-1; clone_size: few; d_call: -; j_call: TRBJ2-5; cdr3_length: 14; cdr3_aa: CASSLAGGLETQYF; cdr3_nt: TGCGCCAGCAGCTTGGCCGGAGGTTTGGAGACCCAGTACTTC
v_call: TRBV27; clone_size: -; d_call: TRBD1; j_call: TRBJ2-7; cdr3_length: 14; cdr3_aa: CASSLTGGSYEQYF; cdr3_nt: TGTGCCAGCAGTTTGACAGGGGGGTCCTACGAGCAGTACTTC
v_call: TRBV6-5; clone_size: few; d_call: -; j_call: TRBJ1-2; cdr3_length: 15; cdr3_aa: CASSRSPAGRYGYTF; cdr3_nt: TGTGCCAGCAGTCGTTCTCCGGCAGGCCGCTATGGCTACACCTTC
v_call: TRBV11-2; clone_size: -; d_call: TRBD1; j_call: TRBJ1-1; cdr3_length: 16; cdr3_aa: CASRYRTGRMNTEAFF; cdr3_nt: TGTGCCAGCAGGTACCGGACAGGGCGGATGAACACTGAAGCTTTCTTT
v_call: TRBV6-4; clone_size: -; d_call: TRBD1; j_call: TRBJ1-2; cdr3_length: 16; cdr3_aa: CASSAGVGTGPYGYTF; cdr3_nt: TGTGCCAGCAGTGCAGGCGTAGGGACAGGACCCTATGGCTACACCTTC
v_call: TRBV2; clone_size: few; d_call: TRBD1; j_call: TRBJ1-1; cdr3_length: 14; cdr3_aa: CASSAFTGGTEAFF; cdr3_nt: TGTGCCAGCAGTGCCTTCACAGGGGGGACTGAAGCTTTCTTT
v_call: TRBV15; clone_size: once; d_call: TRBD1; j_call: TRBJ2-7; cdr3_length: 16; cdr3_aa: CATSPRVTGAAYEQYF; cdr3_nt: TGTGCCACCAGCCCAAGGGTAACAGGGGCGGCCTACGAGCAGTACTTC
v_call: TRBV6-4; clone_size: -; d_call: TRBD1; j_call: TRBJ1-5; cdr3_length: 16; cdr3_aa: CASRATGGKGNQPQHF; cdr3_nt: TGTGCCAGCAGAGCAACAGGGGGCAAGGGCAATCAGCCCCAGCATTTT
v_call: TRBV25-1; clone_size: -; d_call: TRBD2; j_call: TRBJ2-1; cdr3_length: 15; cdr3_aa: CASSEWASGSDEQFF; cdr3_nt: TGTGCCAGCAGTGAATGGGCTAGCGGGAGTGATGAGCAGTTCTTC
v_call: TRBV29-1; clone_size: -; d_call: TRBD2; j_call: TRBJ2-7; cdr3_length: 13; cdr3_aa: CSVAGGGDYEQYF; cdr3_nt: TGCAGCGTTGCGGGCGGGGGGGACTACGAGCAGTACTTC
v_call: TRBV30; clone_size: -; d_call: TRBD1; j_call: TRBJ1-5; cdr3_length: 15; cdr3_aa: CAWSVQGAPGQPQHF; cdr3_nt: TGTGCCTGGAGTGTCCAGGGGGCCCCGGGGCAGCCCCAGCATTTT
v_call: TRBV29-1; clone_size: -; d_call: -; j_call: TRBJ1-3; cdr3_length: 12; cdr3_aa: CSVEVSRGTIYF; cdr3_nt: TGCAGCGTTGAAGTTTCGAGGGGGACCATATATTTT
v_call: TRBV6-2/TRBV6-3; clone_size: -; d_call: -; j_call: TRBJ2-5; cdr3_length: 15; cdr3_aa: CASSYHRQGGETQYF; cdr3_nt: TGTGCCAGCAGTTACCACCGACAGGGAGGAGAGACCCAGTACTTC
v_call: TRBV19; clone_size: -; d_call: TRBD1; j_call: TRBJ1-4; cdr3_length: 15; cdr3_aa: CASSAAEGQVQKLFF; cdr3_nt: TGTGCCAGTAGTGCCGCCGAGGGACAGGTCCAAAAACTGTTTTTT
v_call: TRBV28; clone_size: few; d_call: -; j_call: TRBJ1-2; cdr3_length: 14; cdr3_aa: CASRIPRENYGYTF; cdr3_nt: TGTGCCAGCAGAATTCCCAGGGAAAACTATGGCTACACCTTC
v_call: TRBV2; clone_size: -; d_call: -; j_call: TRBJ1-3; cdr3_length: 17; cdr3_aa: CASSESSPRASGNTIYF; cdr3_nt: TGTGCCAGCAGTGAAAGTTCCCCCAGGGCCTCTGGAAACACCATATATTTT
v_call: TRBV6-6; clone_size: medium-sized; d_call: -; j_call: TRBJ2-5; cdr3_length: 12; cdr3_aa: CASRRDSETQYF; cdr3_nt: TGTGCCAGCAGGAGGGACTCCGAGACCCAGTACTTC
v_call: TRBV5-1; clone_size: -; d_call: TRBD2; j_call: TRBJ2-3; cdr3_length: 17; cdr3_aa: CASSLGLAGLSTDTQYF; cdr3_nt: TGCGCCAGCAGCTTGGGACTAGCGGGACTTAGCACAGATACGCAGTATTTT
v_call: TRBV2; clone_size: once; d_call: -; j_call: TRBJ1-3; cdr3_length: 14; cdr3_aa: CASSTGTSGNTIYF; cdr3_nt: TGTGCCAGCTCTACAGGGACCTCTGGAAACACCATATATTTT
v_call: TRBV18; clone_size: -; d_call: TRBD2; j_call: TRBJ2-3; cdr3_length: 19; cdr3_aa: CASSLFGPSGGKSTDTQYF; cdr3_nt: TGTGCCAGCTCACTCTTCGGGCCTAGCGGGGGTAAGAGCACAGATACGCAGTATTTT
v_call: TRBV7-2; clone_size: -; d_call: -; j_call: TRBJ1-2; cdr3_length: 14; cdr3_aa: CASSLGAVDYGYTF; cdr3_nt: TGTGCCAGCAGCTTGGGTGCGGTAGACTATGGCTACACCTTC
v_call: TRBV7-6; clone_size: -; d_call: -; j_call: TRBJ1-4; cdr3_length: 16; cdr3_aa: CASSYTISGKGEKLFF; cdr3_nt: TGTGCCAGCAGCTATACAATTTCAGGGAAGGGCGAAAAACTGTTTTTT
v_call: TRBV11-1; clone_size: medium-sized; d_call: TRBD1; j_call: TRBJ2-5; cdr3_length: 15; cdr3_aa: CASSRDRVKWETQYF; cdr3_nt: TGTGCCAGCAGCCGGGACAGGGTGAAGTGGGAGACCCAGTACTTC
v_call: TRBV18; clone_size: -; d_call: -; j_call: TRBJ1-5; cdr3_length: 18; cdr3_aa: CASSPSGQGPYSNQPQHF; cdr3_nt: TGTGCCAGCTCACCATCTGGGCAGGGCCCGTATAGCAATCAGCCCCAGCATTTT
v_call: TRBV24-1; clone_size: -; d_call: -; j_call: TRBJ2-2; cdr3_length: 19; cdr3_aa: CATSDTGGPSGANTGELFF; cdr3_nt: TGTGCCACCAGTGATACAGGGGGTCCTAGCGGGGCGAACACCGGGGAGCTGTTTTTT
v_call: TRBV18; clone_size: -; d_call: TRBD1; j_call: TRBJ2-7; cdr3_length: 15; cdr3_aa: CASSPPTGSSYEQYF; cdr3_nt: TGTGCCAGCTCGCCCCCGACAGGGAGCTCCTACGAGCAGTACTTC
v_call: TRBV6-6; clone_size: -; d_call: -; j_call: TRBJ2-7; cdr3_length: 13; cdr3_aa: CASSLAVTYEQYF; cdr3_nt: TGTGCCAGCAGTCTGGCGGTCACCTACGAGCAGTACTTC